This T cell receptor beta chain derives from a study of post-analysis software for immune sequencing data. As for the study in general: In terms of disease course, relapsing-remitting, secondary progressive and progressive-relapsing multiple sclerosis were included. Study-wide results and caveats: In patients, five or six TRBV segments were more frequent than in controls, with TRBV5-6, TRBV5-1 and TRBV20-1 among them. The normalized Chao1 diversity of multiple sclerosis patients was significantly lower than that of controls. Co-batched samples clustered tightly together by F measure.

The V end was cut by 1 base, the J end by 12 bases, with 7 bases between. Per germline, CDR1 LGHNT and CDR2 FRNRAP. The CDR3 runs to 11 residues. Prepared libraries of TCR beta cDNA carried unique molecular identifiers. Approximately 500,000 cDNA molecules were recovered from an input of 1 to 10 million T cells. MiXCR, applied by TCRdb to the PCR reads, yields one record per CDR3 protein. This sample has about 820,000 distinct CDR3 sequences, with around 50% found just once. Points on this clonotype: Its antigen is unidentified.

Source material: blood. The TCR originated in a girl aged 10-17 years with multiple sclerosis. The gene calls are TRBV12-5 and TRBJ2-4; D uncertain. CDR3: CASGLGISQYF. Written as DNA, the CDR3 is TGTGCTAGTGGTTTGGGTATCAGTCAGTACTTC.